Presented here are 27 T cell receptor beta chains from one specimen sequenced in a study of blood T cell repertoires in COVID-19. This table comes from immunoSEQ multiplex PCR, and its TCRdb copy is limited to in-frame clones, with some not included. Of about 330,000 clones in the sample, approximately 85% were seen once. Sequenced input: peripheral blood. The receptors were gathered from a human donor in a cohort sampled during active COVID-19.

The chain is built from TRBV11-2 and TRBJ1-2; D gene ambiguous. There are 17 residues in the CDR3. The germline V gene encodes CDR1 SGHAT and CDR2 FQNNGV. The V and J ends lost 5 bases and 4 bases respectively, with 23 bases between them. The DNA for the CDR3 is TGTGCCAGCAGCCTTATTATAGGTCCGGAGGACCGCTATGGCTACACCTTC. Protein: CASSLIIGPEDRYGYTF.

The chain carries TRBV2 and TRBJ1-2, with D uncertain. Per germline, CDR1 SNHLY and CDR2 FYNNEI. Between the trimmed V and J ends, which lost 3 bases and 10 bases, there was a span of 9 bases. CDR3 length: 11 amino acids. The CDR3 DNA follows: TGTGCCAGCAGTGACGAGGGTTACTACACCTTC. It yields the protein CASSDEGYYTF.

V is TRBV30 and J is TRBJ1-5; D not resolved. Trimming pared 3 bases from V and 4 bases from J, leaving 19 bases between. Per the germline V gene, CDR1 is GTSNPN and CDR2 is SVGIG (reference sequence). CDR3 length: 16 amino acids. Here the CDR3 DNA reads TGTGCCTGGAGCAGATCGGACTTAATTGAAAATCAGCCCCAGCATTTT. It codes for CAWSRSDLIENQPQHF.

The sample holds many counts of this clone. The same CDR3 also results from other DNA sequences found in this sample. The V gene is TRBV6-1, the J gene TRBJ1-5; no firm D call. The CDR3 has 16 residues. Germline CDR1 MNHNS, CDR2 SASEGT. V gave up 0 bases and J gave up 0 bases, with 9 bases separating them. For the CDR3, the DNA is TGTGCCAGCAGTGAAGCGGCCGATTATAGCAATCAGCCCCAGCATTTT. This gives the protein CASSEAADYSNQPQHF.

The V and J genes are TRBV7-2 and TRBJ2-7, with D possibly matching TRBD1 (5 bases). CDR3 length: 13 residues. From germline, CDR1 is SGHTA and CDR2 FQGNSA. V was pared by 1 base and J by 2 bases, with 6 bases between. The CDR3 DNA reads as TGTGCCAGCAGCTTAGACAGGACCTACGAGCAGTACTTC. This gives the protein CASSLDRTYEQYF.

This clone was seen just once. V gene TRBV19 combines with J gene TRBJ1-5, with D uncertain. The germline CDR1 and CDR2 sequences are LNHDA and SQIVND (reference sequence). The CDR3 consists of 13 residues. Deletions cut 6 bases from V and 6 bases from J, with 12 bases between. This CDR3 reads CASRAGGSQPQHF. The CDR3 coding sequence is TGTGCCAGTAGGGCGGGAGGGAGTCAGCCCCAGCATTTT.

The chain has TRBV5-1 and TRBJ2-1; D is possibly TRBD2 (6 bases). Trimming stripped 4 bases from V and 7 bases from J, with 9 bases between. The CDR3 spans 12 residues. Per the germline V gene, CDR1 is SGHRS and CDR2 is YFSETQ. In DNA form, the CDR3 reads TGCGCCAGCAGCAAAGGACTAAATGAGCAGTTCTTC. Translation gives CASSKGLNEQFF.

The rearrangement joins TRBV7-8 to TRBJ1-2, with D perhaps TRBD1 (6 bases). This CDR3 region has 15 residues. Trimming left V 1 base short and J 3 bases short, with 12 bases between. Germline CDR1 and CDR2: SGHVS and FQNEAQ. The CDR3 nucleotides are TGTGCCAGCAGCTTAGTACCAGGGGAGTACTATGGCTACACCTTC. Amino acid sequence: CASSLVPGEYYGYTF.

This chain links TRBV18 with TRBJ1-1; a possible D gene is TRBD1 (5 bases). V dropped 6 bases and J dropped 4 bases, with 12 bases sitting between them. CDR1 is KGHSH, CDR2 LQKENI, per germline. The CDR3 extends over 13 amino acids. The CDR3 reads CASSTEGTTEAFF. CDR3 in DNA: TGTGCCAGCTCTACGGAGGGGACCACTGAAGCTTTCTTT. Together with reference TRBV18 and TRBJ1-1, the CDR3 gives the full variable domain: NAGVMQNPRHLVRRRGQEARLRCSPMKGHSHVYWYRQLPEEGLKFMVYLQKENIIDESGMPKERFSAEFPKEGPSILRIQQVVRGDSAAYFCASSTEGTTEAFFGQGTRLTVV.

The chain couples TRBV9 to TRBJ1-1; D gene unclear. Germline V gives CDR1 SGDLS, CDR2 YYNGEE. V lost 4 bases, J lost 2 bases, and 6 bases lay in between. This CDR3 spans 12 amino acids. The CDR3 here is CASSRVNTEAFF. The CDR3, as DNA: TGTGCCAGCAGCCGGGTAAACACTGAAGCTTTCTTT. Full variable domain (outside the CDR3, taken from reference TRBV9 and TRBJ1-1): DSGVTQTPKHLITATGQRVTLRCSPRSGDLSVYWYQQSLDQGLQFLIQYYNGEERAKGNILERFSAQQFPDLHSELNLSSLELGDSALYFCASSRVNTEAFFGQGTRLTVV.

This rearrangement joins TRBV9 to TRBJ1-4; 8 bases fit TRBD1. The germline V gene encodes CDR1 SGDLS and CDR2 YYNGEE. Germline trimming cut 4 bases from V and 0 bases from J; bases unmatched to any gene: 11. The CDR3 length is 18 residues. CDR3 in amino acids: CASSKDRVKGTTNEKLFF. For the CDR3, the DNA is TGTGCCAGCAGCAAGGACAGGGTAAAGGGTACAACTAATGAAAAACTGTTTTTT.

J is TRBJ1-6 and V is TRBV15; D remains ambiguous. The CDR3 loop spans 17 amino acids. V was clipped by 0 bases and J by 7 bases, with 16 bases between them. Per germline, CDR1 LNHNV and CDR2 YYDKDF (reference sequence). The CDR3 region has the DNA TGTGCCACCAGCAGAGAGTTGGCCACTTCGGGGAATTCACCCCTCCACTTT. This sequence encodes CATSRELATSGNSPLHF.

This chain uses TRBV2 with TRBJ2-7; D is undetermined. The germline V and J ends were trimmed by 4 bases and 2 bases, with 6 bases remaining between them. Germline CDR1 and CDR2: SNHLY and FYNNEI. The CDR3 loop spans 12 amino acids. Here the CDR3 DNA reads TGTGCCAGCAGTGTAACAGCCTACGAGCAGTACTTC. Translating it yields CASSVTAYEQYF.

Comments on this clone: This may come from a read error, since a much larger clone is one base off. The same CDR3 is also encoded by other DNA sequences in this sample. This CDR3 reads CSASSVGQQPTDTQYF. The CDR3 region has the DNA TGCAGCGCTAGTTCGGTGGGACAACAACCCACAGATACGCAGTATTTT. The V call is TRBV20-1, the J call TRBJ2-3, with D possibly matching TRBD1 (6 bases). The CDR3 is 16 amino acids. The germline gives CDR1 DFQATT, CDR2 SNEGSKA (reference sequence).

The gene calls are TRBV9 and TRBJ1-1; D is perhaps TRBD1 (5 bases). From germline, CDR1 is SGDLS and CDR2 YYNGEE. V gave up 4 bases and J gave up 4 bases, with 17 bases separating them. The CDR3 spans 15 residues. CDR3 region: CASSPAEGWSTEAFF. For the CDR3, the DNA is TGTGCCAGCAGCCCAGCGGAGGGGTGGAGCACTGAAGCTTTCTTT.

The rearrangement uses TRBV7-2 and TRBJ2-1; a possible D gene is TRBD2 (5 bases). The CDR3 totals 16 residues. Germline loops: CDR1 SGHTA, CDR2 FQGNSA. Deletions cut 4 bases from V and 9 bases from J, with 22 bases between. The CDR3 nucleotides are TGTGCCAGCAGCTCGGTAGTAGCGATGGGTTGGGGTGAGCAGTTCTTC. Translated: CASSSVVAMGWGEQFF.

In this sample, this clone turned up a few times. The chain employs TRBV30 and TRBJ2-7; 7 bases map to TRBD2. The CDR3 is made up of 14 amino acids. With 0 bases clipped from V and 3 bases from J, the junction kept 5 bases outside the gene matches. Germline CDR1 and CDR2: GTSNPN and SVGIG (reference sequence). The CDR3, as DNA: TGTGCCTGGAGTGTACGGGGAGGGATCTACGAGCAGTACTTC. Translated: CAWSVRGGIYEQYF.

This clone was observed a single time. The chain carries TRBV3-1 (or the pseudogene TRBV3-2) and TRBJ2-7; 10 bases are a match to TRBD1. There are 15 residues in the CDR3. Losses at the gene ends were 4 bases for V and 3 bases for J; bases not matched to a gene: 6. Germline loops: CDR1 LGHDT, CDR2 YNNKEL (reference sequence). CDR3 region: CASSRPGTGVYEQYF. The CDR3 region has the DNA TGTGCCAGCAGCCGCCCCGGGACAGGGGTCTACGAGCAGTACTTC.

The table lists this clone with a few counts. The chain recombines TRBV6-5 with TRBJ2-7; 9 bases map to TRBD1. Trimming took 6 bases from V and 2 from J; bases not matched to a gene: 5. Per the germline V gene, CDR1 is MNHEY and CDR2 is SVGAGI. The CDR3 length is 14 residues. The CDR3 spells CASRNRGRAYEQYF. The CDR3 DNA is TGTGCCAGCAGAAACAGGGGGCGCGCCTACGAGCAGTACTTC.

The CDR3 reads CASSNRDRYTDTQYF. For the CDR3, the DNA is TGTGCCAGTAGCAACCGGGACAGATACACAGATACGCAGTATTTT. The chain carries TRBV19 and TRBJ2-3; TRBD1 matches 7 bases. The junction had 8 bases not matched to a gene; V was cut back by 6 bases and J by 2 bases. The germline V gene has CDR1 LNHDA and CDR2 SQIVND (reference sequence). The CDR3 sequence is 15 residues long. Complete variable domain (other parts from reference TRBV19 and TRBJ2-3): DGGITQSPKYLFRKEGQNVTLSCEQNLNHDAMYWYRQDPGQGLRLIYYSQIVNDFQKGDIAEGYSVSREKKESFPLTVTSAQKNPTAFYLCASSNRDRYTDTQYFGPGTRLTVL.

The V gene is TRBV9, the J gene TRBJ2-1, with no clear D. Germline CDR1 reads SGDLS; CDR2 reads YYNGEE. CDR3 length equals 15 residues. The V and J ends lost 0 bases and 0 bases respectively, with 7 bases between them. The CDR3 bases are TGTGCCAGCAGCGTAGGCGGCAACTCCTACAATGAGCAGTTCTTC. It codes for CASSVGGNSYNEQFF. Filled out from reference TRBV9 and TRBJ2-1, the complete variable domain reads DSGVTQTPKHLITATGQRVTLRCSPRSGDLSVYWYQQSLDQGLQFLIQYYNGEERAKGNILERFSAQQFPDLHSELNLSSLELGDSALYFCASSVGGNSYNEQFFGPGTRLTVL.

This chain uses TRBV5-8 with TRBJ1-2, with D possibly matching TRBD1 (6 bases). The V gene's germline CDR1 is SGHTS and CDR2 YDEGEE. CDR3 length: 12 amino acids. Trimming pared 5 bases from V and 2 bases from J, leaving 7 bases between. CDR3 sequence: CASRDRNYGYTF. The DNA for the CDR3 is TGTGCCAGCAGAGACAGGAACTATGGCTACACCTTC.

The V gene is TRBV7-9, the J gene TRBJ2-3; 9 nucleotides align to TRBD1. J lost 7 bases, V lost 2 bases, and 10 bases had no gene match. The length of the CDR3 is 16 residues. CDR1 SEHNR and CDR2 FQNEAQ come from the germline V gene (reference sequence). CDR3 DNA: TGTGCCAGCAGCTTAATACCGGGACAGGGTTTGAATACGCAGTATTTT. Protein sequence: CASSLIPGQGLNTQYF.

This chain joins TRBV5-1 and TRBJ1-6, with D unresolved. This CDR3 is built from 15 residues. Germline V CDR1 and CDR2: SGHRS, YFSETQ. V was trimmed by 0 bases and J by 5 bases, leaving 9 bases between them. As DNA, the CDR3 is TGCGCCAGCAGCTTGGAGTGGGCTAATAATTCACCCCTCCACTTT. Translated: CASSLEWANNSPLHF.

This clone has a handful of counts. V is TRBV30 and J is TRBJ1-5; D gene uncertain. The CDR3 spans 14 residues. V lost 2 bases and J 6 bases, leaving 14 bases between the germline ends. The germline gives CDR1 GTSNPN, CDR2 SVGIG (reference sequence). CDR3 residues: CAWSRLDLFQPQHF. CDR3 DNA sequence: TGTGCCTGGAGTAGACTGGACTTGTTTCAGCCCCAGCATTTT. The entire variable domain, with the rest obtained from reference TRBV30 and TRBJ1-5, is as follows: SQTIHQWPATLVQPVGSPLSLECTVEGTSNPNLYWYRQAAGRGLQLLFYSVGIGQISSEVPQNLSASRPQDRQFILSSKKLLLSDSGFYLCAWSRLDLFQPQHFGDGTRLSIL.

The chain combines TRBV3-1 (or the pseudogene TRBV3-2) with TRBJ2-1; 7 positions match TRBD2. The germline V gene encodes CDR1 LGHDT and CDR2 YNNKEL (reference sequence). The CDR3 sequence is 17 residues long. Trimming removed 2 bases from V and 5 bases from J; junction bases left unmatched: 12. CDR3 loop: CASSQQPGGGPHNEQFF. The CDR3 bases are TGTGCCAGCAGCCAACAGCCTGGCGGGGGTCCCCACAATGAGCAGTTCTTC.

The genes are TRBV5-1 and TRBJ1-1; D is unclear. V lost 4 bases and J lost 0, with 16 bases in between. The CDR3 spans 16 residues. Germline-derived CDR1 and CDR2 are SGHRS and YFSETQ. The CDR3 sequence is CASSPTPTNMNTEAFF. The CDR3 DNA follows: TGCGCCAGCAGCCCCACGCCGACAAACATGAACACTGAAGCTTTCTTT.